A single sample gave rise to the 21 T cell receptor beta chains below, sequenced in a study of tissue T cells after allogeneic stem cell transplantation. TCRdb's table, derived via immunoSEQ multiplex PCR, lists solely in-frame clones and lacks some. Counted here are fewer than 7,500 clones, about 50% occurring once; the ten biggest clones make up approximately 3.9%. The time point: mouse harvest day 7 after allogeneic transplant. Each mouse received 10^7 T-cell-depleted marrow cells plus 10^6 splenic CD5+ T cells by tail vein. The sample consisted of gut tissue. These receptors all come from a female BALB/c mouse given C57BL/6 T cells with graft-versus-host disease after an allogeneic hematopoietic cell transplant.

As for this clone: Its ends do not fully match the called genes, so a read error is possible. Gene labels here are mouse ones. The covered CDR3 bases are TGTACCAGCAGCCGGACAGGGGGTAATTCGCCCCTCTAC. The encoded protein is CTSSRTGGNSPLY. The whole CDR3 protein is CTSSRTGGNSPLYF. J is TRBJ1-6 and V is TRBV26, with 10 positions matching TRBD1. The read comes to an end 1 residue before the CDR3 does, leaving the germline J gene to fill in the end. TRBJ1-6 carries the ORF label, with uncertain function. Germline V CDR1 and CDR2: KGHPV, FQNQEV (reference sequence). The CDR3 runs 14 residues.

With regard to this clone: Gene names denote mouse genes. The read ends 1 residue early relative to the CDR3; the germline J gene fills the gap. The chain couples TRBV15 to TRBJ2-4; D gene ambiguous. V shed 4 bases and J shed 3 bases, with 11 bases lying between them. This CDR3 is 14 amino acids long. The germline V gene has CDR1 SGHND and CDR2 FRSKSL. The sequenced part of the CDR3 DNA is TGTGCCAGCAGTTCCGGGAGAGGCCAAAACACCTTGTAC. This sequence encodes CASSSGRGQNTLY. The whole CDR3 sequence is CASSSGRGQNTLYF.

This clone has just a few counts. Mouse gene names and germline throughout. The sequenced fragment ends 1 residue before the CDR3 boundary, so the rest is inferred from the germline J gene. The chain joins TRBV19 to TRBJ2-7, with 7 bases identical to TRBD1. The V gene end was trimmed by 5 bases and the J gene end by 0 bases; junction bases not matched to a gene: 5. Germline CDR1 FNHDT, CDR2 SITEND (reference sequence). The CDR3 spans 14 residues. This CDR3 is CASRNRGSSYEQYF. The DNA read from the CDR3 is TGTGCCAGCAGAAACAGGGGTTCCTCCTATGAACAGTAC.

In the case of this clone: Genes here carry mouse names. The CDR3 is cut off 1 residue early in the read; its end comes from the germline J gene. J is TRBJ2-7 and V is TRBV3, with 12 bases that match TRBD2. Germline assignment: CDR1 SNHLY and CDR2 FYNGKV (reference sequence). The CDR3 totals 13 residues. The ends lost 8 bases at V and 6 bases at J; junction bases unmatched: 5. CDR3 region: CASATGGAREQYF. The CDR3 bases that were read are TGTGCCAGCGCGACTGGGGGGGCCCGTGAACAGTAC.

This clone was seen more than once but under ten times. Gene and germline names: mouse. From the germline J gene comes the end of the CDR3, since the read stops 1 residue before it. V and J are TRBV13-3 and TRBJ1-1; weak D call: TRBD1 (5 bases). Trimming took 2 bases from V and 1 from J, leaving 12 bases between them. Germline V gene sequence: CDR1 NNHDY, CDR2 SYVADS. There are 15 residues in the CDR3. The CDR3 here is CASSEPGGGNTEVFF. CDR3 DNA, as far as it was read: TGTGCCAGCAGTGAGCCCGGGGGAGGGAACACAGAAGTCTTC.

About this clone: These gene names are mouse names. The sequenced fragment ends 1 residue before the CDR3 boundary, so the rest is inferred from the germline J gene. This chain uses TRBV26 with TRBJ2-4; TRBD2 matches 10 bases. CDR3 length equals 15 residues. J was trimmed by 2 bases and V by 4 bases; bases with no gene match: 3. Per germline, CDR1 KGHPV and CDR2 FQNQEV (reference sequence). The CDR3 protein is CASSPGLGVQNTLYF. Incomplete CDR3 DNA: TGTGCCAGCAGTCCCGGACTGGGGGTTCAAAACACCTTGTAC.

A word on this clone: Gene names and germline match the mouse. The read ends 1 residue early relative to the CDR3; the germline J gene fills the gap. The chain uses TRBV3 and TRBJ1-1; the D gene is possibly TRBD1 (6 bases). Germline loops: CDR1 SNHLY, CDR2 FYNGKV (reference sequence). V lost 2 bases and J 4 bases, leaving 8 bases between the germline ends. This CDR3 spans 13 amino acids. Partial CDR3 DNA: TGTGCCAGCAGCTTACAGGGGACCACAGAAGTCTTC. It encodes CASSLQGTTEVF. Given in full, the CDR3 is CASSLQGTTEVFF.

As to this clone: Germline and genes: mouse. Read coverage stops 1 residue before the CDR3 terminus; the germline J gene supplies the remainder. This rearrangement joins TRBV15 to TRBJ1-4, with unresolved D. CDR3 length: 11 residues. V was cut by 6 bases and J by 8 bases, with 7 bases left in between. The germline gives CDR1 SGHND, CDR2 FRSKSL. The sequenced CDR3 bases are TGTGCCAGCAGCCGGGGAGAAAGATTATTT. The encoded protein is CASSRGERLF. From start to end, the CDR3 is CASSRGERLFF.

This clone was counted only a few times. The gene symbols are mouse symbols. The observed sequence ends 1 residue before the CDR3 terminus, with the missing tail filled in from the germline J gene. The V gene is TRBV16, the J gene TRBJ2-7; D ambiguous. CDR1 SGHSA and CDR2 FRNQAP come from the germline V gene. V was clipped by 0 bases and J by 5 bases, with 5 bases between them. The CDR3 runs 12 residues. The CDR3 here is CASSLDANEQYF. Incomplete CDR3 DNA: TGTGCAAGCAGCTTAGACGCAAATGAACAGTAC.

On this clone: Gene names and germline refer to mouse. CDR3 DNA, as far as it was read: TGTGCCAGCAGTGGACAGGGTCAAGACACCCAGTAC. Its translation is CASSGQGQDTQY. The CDR3 in its entirety is CASSGQGQDTQYF. The rearrangement joins TRBV26 to TRBJ2-5, with TRBD1 matching 8 bases. The CDR3 end falls 1 residue outside the read, so it is completed with the germline J gene. The CDR3 spans 13 residues. Trimming cost V 5 bases and J 3 bases; bases outside gene matches: 1. Germline CDR1 KGHPV, CDR2 FQNQEV (reference sequence).

Points on this clone: Gene names and germline refer to mouse. Read coverage stops 1 residue before the CDR3 terminus; the germline J gene supplies the remainder. The rearrangement links TRBV13-2 to TRBJ2-4, with 8 bases matching TRBD2. From germline, CDR1 is NNHNN and CDR2 SYGAGS (reference sequence). The CDR3 is 16 residues long. Trimming removed 0 bases from V and 0 bases from J; junction bases left unmatched: 3. The DNA read from the CDR3 is TGTGCCAGCGGTGATGCTGACTGGGGAAGTCAAAACACCTTGTAC. This encodes CASGDADWGSQNTLY. From start to end, the CDR3 is CASGDADWGSQNTLYF.

Regarding this clone: Mouse gene names apply. The read comes to an end 1 residue before the CDR3 does, leaving the germline J gene to fill in the end. The J gene is TRBJ1-6, the V gene TRBV31, with 7 bases that match TRBD1. TRBJ1-6 is assigned to the ORF class and has an uncertain function. V gave up 1 base and J gave up 6 bases; unmatched junction bases: 6. The CDR3 is 15 amino acids. CDR1 and CDR2 from the germline V gene are GKSSPN and SITVG. The CDR3 loop reads CAWSPPRDSNSPLYF. The sequenced CDR3 bases are TGTGCCTGGAGTCCTCCCCGGGACAGTAATTCGCCCCTCTAC.

This clone has just a few counts. Each gene name is a mouse one. The sequenced fragment ends 1 residue before the CDR3 boundary, so the rest is inferred from the germline J gene. The J gene is TRBJ2-5, the V gene TRBV3; no definite D call. This CDR3 is built from 14 residues. Trimming left V 1 base short and J 0 bases short, with 5 bases between. The germline gives CDR1 SNHLY, CDR2 FYNGKV (reference sequence). CDR3 sequence reads: CASSLGFNQDTQYF. Incomplete CDR3 DNA: TGTGCCAGCAGCTTAGGGTTTAACCAAGACACCCAGTAC.

A note on this clone: All gene names here are mouse names. The read comes to an end 1 residue before the CDR3 does, leaving the germline J gene to fill in the end. The gene calls are TRBV12-2 and TRBJ2-2; maybe TRBD1 (7 bases). CDR1 and CDR2 (germline): SGHLS, HYDKME. The CDR3 runs 16 residues. V was clipped by 0 bases and J by 2 bases, with 12 bases between them. The part of the CDR3 DNA that was read is TGTGCCAGCTCTCTCGAAGGGGGCCGGAACACCGGGCAGCTCTAC. Translated, it gives CASSLEGGRNTGQLY. In full, the CDR3 reads CASSLEGGRNTGQLYF.

On this clone: Gene names are the mouse ones. The read ends 1 residue early relative to the CDR3; the germline J gene fills the gap. This sequence joins TRBV3 and TRBJ2-7; 8 bases agree with TRBD1. There are 13 residues in the CDR3. The germline gives CDR1 SNHLY, CDR2 FYNGKV (reference sequence). V lost 3 bases, J lost 5 bases, and 3 bases stayed unmatched. The CDR3 DNA, read in part, is TGTGCCAGCAGCTTTCAGGGGGCGCATGAACAGTAC. It is translated as CASSFQGAHEQY. The whole CDR3 reads CASSFQGAHEQYF.

This clone appeared a few times. Gene names denote mouse genes. The observed sequence ends 1 residue before the CDR3 terminus, with the missing tail filled in from the germline J gene. The J gene is TRBJ2-7, the V gene TRBV26, with 9 bases matching TRBD2. Germline-derived CDR1 and CDR2 are KGHPV and FQNQEV (reference sequence). This CDR3 is built from 13 residues. The V and J ends lost 6 bases and 3 bases, in that order; junction bases with no gene match: 3. Partial CDR3 DNA: TGTGCCAGCAGCCTGGGACTGGGCTATGAACAGTAC. Its translation: CASSLGLGYEQY. The full CDR3 protein is CASSLGLGYEQYF. Full variable domain (rest looked up from reference TRBV26 and TRBJ2-7): NSKVIQTPRYLVKGQGQKAKMRCIPEKGHPVVFWYQQNKNNEFKFLINFQNQEVLQQIDMTEKRFSAECPSNSPCSLEIQSSEAGDSALYLCASSLGLGYEQYFGPGTRLTVL.

Notes on this clone: The genes are named according to mouse. The CDR3 is cut off 1 residue early in the read; its end comes from the germline J gene. This chain joins TRBV15 and TRBJ2-2; 11 nucleotides match TRBD2. The J segment lost 0 bases and the V segment lost 6 bases, leaving 3 bases of the junction unmatched. The germline gives CDR1 SGHND, CDR2 FRSKSL. The CDR3 loop spans 16 amino acids. The CDR3 loop reads CASSQTGGANTGQLYF. Partial CDR3 DNA: TGTGCCAGCAGCCAGACTGGGGGGGCAAACACCGGGCAGCTCTAC.

With respect to this clone: Gene names are mouse gene names. The observed sequence ends 1 residue before the CDR3 terminus, with the missing tail filled in from the germline J gene. The chain links TRBV26 to TRBJ1-2, with 10 positions matching TRBD1. CDR1 is KGHPV, CDR2 FQNQEV, per germline (reference sequence). The CDR3 sequence is 15 residues long. Trimming removed 2 bases from V and 2 bases from J; junction bases left unmatched: 2. The DNA read from the CDR3 is TGTGCCAGCAGTCTGCCGGGACAGGGGAACTCCGACTACACC. Protein: CASSLPGQGNSDYT. The entire CDR3 protein is CASSLPGQGNSDYTF.

Details on this clone: Germline and genes: mouse. The CDR3 DNA, read in part, is TGTGGTGCTAGGGAGTGGGGGGGCTATGCTGAGCAGTTC. This sequence encodes CGAREWGGYAEQF. The complete CDR3 reads CGAREWGGYAEQFF. V usage is TRBV20 and J usage is TRBJ2-1; the match to TRBD2 covers 8 bases. The read is 1 residue too short to cover the CDR3 end, so that end is filled in from the germline J gene. Germline V gene sequence: CDR1 GFQATS, CDR2 STVNSAI. CDR3 size: 14 residues. V lost 0 bases, J lost 3 bases, and 1 base stayed unmatched.

About this clone: Genes here carry mouse names. The CDR3 end is not reached by the read, which stops 1 residue before it; the germline J gene fills it in. The V gene is TRBV12-2, the J gene TRBJ1-1; a possible D gene is TRBD1 (6 bases). Trimming cost V 2 bases and J 10 bases, with 13 bases left between them. CDR3 length: 12 residues. Germline CDR1 reads SGHLS; CDR2 reads HYDKME. The CDR3 protein is CASSPQGRVVFF. CDR3 DNA, as far as it was read: TGTGCCAGCTCTCCACAGGGAAGGGTAGTCTTC. Filled out from reference TRBV12-2 and TRBJ1-1, the complete variable domain reads NSGVVQSPRYIIKGKGERSILKCIPISGHLSVAWYQQTQGQELKFFIQHYDKMERDKGNLPSRFSVQQFDDYHSEMNMSALELEDSAVYFCASSPQGRVVFFGKGTRLTVV.

As for this clone: Gene names denote mouse genes. The CDR3 end lies 1 residue beyond the end of the read and is filled in from the germline J gene. The J gene is TRBJ2-5, the V gene TRBV26; TRBD2 might be the D (7 bases). Germline CDR1 and CDR2: KGHPV and FQNQEV (reference sequence). Trimming stripped 4 bases from V and 0 bases from J, with 11 bases between. The length of the CDR3 is 15 residues. The sequenced CDR3 bases are TGTGCCAGCAGTCCTGGGGGCCTTAACCAAGACACCCAGTAC. Protein sequence: CASSPGGLNQDTQY. The CDR3, in full, reads CASSPGGLNQDTQYF.